This T cell receptor (beta chain) stems from a study of blood T cell repertoires in COVID-19. Study as a whole: Spain, Italy and the United States supplied samples that represented acute and convalescent COVID-19. PBMCs, B-cell-depleted T cells, or T cells provided the cDNA or gDNA that made up the material.

Turning to this clone: This CDR3 is also generated by other DNA sequences in the sample.

V shed 6 bases and J shed 2 bases, with 11 bases lying between them. From germline, CDR1 is MDHEN and CDR2 SYDVKM. The CDR3 is 13 amino acids. Sequenced by immunoSEQ multiplex PCR; TCRdb stores in-frame clones only, minus some. This sample carries 250,000 or so clones, 88% of them seen once, and the ten largest clones take around 1.5%. The sample comprised peripheral blood. The chain recombines TRBV28 with TRBJ2-7, with D perhaps TRBD1 (6 bases). The TCR was taken from a man older than 75 with acute or convalescent COVID-19. The CDR3, as DNA: TGTGCCAGCAGAGAACAGGGCCCCTACGAGCAGTACTTC. Translating gives CASREQGPYEQYF.